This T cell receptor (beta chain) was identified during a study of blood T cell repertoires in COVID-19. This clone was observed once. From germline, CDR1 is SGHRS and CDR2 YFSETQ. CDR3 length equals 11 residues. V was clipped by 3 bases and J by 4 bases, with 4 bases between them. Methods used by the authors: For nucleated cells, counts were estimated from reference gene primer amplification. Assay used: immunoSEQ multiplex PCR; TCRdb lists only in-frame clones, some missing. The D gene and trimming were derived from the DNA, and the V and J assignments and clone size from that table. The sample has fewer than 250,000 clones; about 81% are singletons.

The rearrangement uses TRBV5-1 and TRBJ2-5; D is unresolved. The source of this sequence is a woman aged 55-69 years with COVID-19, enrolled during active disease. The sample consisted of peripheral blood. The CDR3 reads CASSSGETQYF. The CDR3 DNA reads TGCGCCAGCAGCTCGGGAGAGACCCAGTACTTC.